These T cell receptor beta chains were read from a single sample in a study of blood T cell repertoires in COVID-19. This table comes from immunoSEQ multiplex PCR, and its TCRdb copy is limited to in-frame clones, with some not included. The table includes over 90,000 clones, roughly 86% detected once. Sequences were obtained from peripheral blood. The receptors were gathered from a man in his forties or fifties with active or convalescent COVID-19. Each CDR3 is given with its conserved first and last residue. D genes are given only for firm matches. Expanded clones get a size class; other rows say once, few or many, or leave the size out.

clone_size	j_call	d_call	v_call	cdr3_nt	cdr3_aa
NA	TRBJ2-7	NA	TRBV10-3	TGTGCCATCAGAACAGGGTTGGTATGGGTAGGACGCTACGAGCAGTACTTC	CAIRTGLVWVGRYEQYF
NA	TRBJ1-6	NA	TRBV18	TGTGCCAGCTCACCTTCAGACTCCTATAATTCACCCCTCCACTTT	CASSPSDSYNSPLHF
NA	TRBJ1-1	TRBD1	TRBV5-1	TGCGCCAGCAGCGTAGACAGGGGGCAGGCGGACACTGAAGCTTTCTTT	CASSVDRGQADTEAFF
NA	TRBJ2-2	TRBD2	TRBV7-9	TGTGCCAGCAGCCAGGGACTAGGACACACCGGGGAGCTGTTTTTT	CASSQGLGHTGELFF
many	TRBJ1-6	NA	TRBV5-1	TGCGCCAGCAGTTATTCTAGCTCCTATAATTCACCCCTCCACTTT	CASSYSSSYNSPLHF
NA	TRBJ1-2	NA	TRBV5-1	TGCGCCAGCAGCCTAACCTCCGGGACAACTAATGGCTACACCTTC	CASSLTSGTTNGYTF
once	TRBJ2-7	NA	TRBV6-2/TRBV6-3	TGTGCCAGCAGTTACGGCTCCCTAGCCATAGGCGAGCAGTACTTC	CASSYGSLAIGEQYF
once	TRBJ2-3	TRBD2	TRBV7-2	TGTGCCAGCAGCAAATCTAGCGGGGGTAGCACAGATACGCAGTATTTT	CASSKSSGGSTDTQYF
NA	TRBJ2-5	TRBD2	TRBV27	TGTGCCAGCAGTCCCCCGGGACTAGCGGGGGCCCAAGAGACCCAGTACTTC	CASSPPGLAGAQETQYF
NA	TRBJ1-1	NA	TRBV6-5	TGTGCCAGCAGTCTATACAGGGTCATGAACACTGAAGCTTTCTTT	CASSLYRVMNTEAFF
NA	TRBJ1-2	TRBD1	TRBV19	TGTGCCAGCCTCCGCACAGGGGAGTACTATGGCTACACCTTC	CASLRTGEYYGYTF
NA	TRBJ2-5	TRBD2	TRBV2	TGTGCCAGCAGTCGGAATAGCGGGGGCCAAGAGACCCAGTACTTC	CASSRNSGGQETQYF
once	TRBJ2-2	TRBD2	TRBV18	TGTGCCAGCTCACCACCGACTAGCGGGGGGGCGAACACCGGGGAGCTGTTTTTT	CASSPPTSGGANTGELFF
NA	TRBJ1-1	NA	TRBV4-3	TGCGCCAGCAGCCAAGACGCCTTCCAGGATGCCACTGAAGCTTTCTTT	CASSQDAFQDATEAFF
NA	TRBJ1-6	NA	TRBV19	TGTGCCAGTAGTCCCCCCGGGAGGGCAGAGAATTCACCCCTCCACTTT	CASSPPGRAENSPLHF
NA	TRBJ2-2	TRBD2	TRBV10-3	TGTGCCATCAGCAAAGGGACTAGCGGAAACACCGGGGAGCTGTTTTTT	CAISKGTSGNTGELFF
NA	TRBJ2-5	TRBD1	TRBV6-2/TRBV6-3	TGTGCCAGCAGTTACTCCCAGGGGGACCAAGAGACCCAGTACTTC	CASSYSQGDQETQYF
NA	TRBJ1-3	NA	TRBV7-6	TGTGCCAGCAGCTTAGTAGCAGATAGCTCTGGAAACACCATATATTTT	CASSLVADSSGNTIYF
NA	TRBJ2-2	NA	TRBV4-3	TGCGCCAGCAGCCACAACAGGGCCGGGGAGCTGTTTTTT	CASSHNRAGELFF
NA	TRBJ2-7	TRBD1	TRBV6-1	TGTGCCAGCAGTGTATCGCCGGGACAGGTTACCTACGAGCAGTACTTC	CASSVSPGQVTYEQYF
NA	TRBJ1-1	NA	TRBV27	TGTGCCAGCAGCCAACAGGGAAGAAGATCCACTGAAGCTTTCTTT	CASSQQGRRSTEAFF
NA	TRBJ1-1	TRBD1	TRBV3-1/TRBV3-2	TGTGCCAGCAGCCAAGGGTCCGCAGGGGGCACTGAAGCTTTCTTT	CASSQGSAGGTEAFF
NA	TRBJ2-7	NA	TRBV11-2	TGTGCCAGCAGTCCAGGTCCAGCCTACGAGCAGTACTTC	CASSPGPAYEQYF
NA	TRBJ1-4	NA	TRBV29-1	TGCAGCGTCGCTACAGGGTTAGGAGAAAAACTGTTTTTT	CSVATGLGEKLFF
NA	TRBJ2-5	NA	TRBV25-1	TGTGCCAGCACCCTAAGGAGGGGGGGAGGTCAAGAGACCCAGTACTTC	CASTLRRGGGQETQYF
few	TRBJ2-3	NA	TRBV7-3	TGTGCCAGCAGCTTAAAACGGGGAGATACGCAGTATTTT	CASSLKRGDTQYF
once	TRBJ2-7	NA	TRBV13	TGTGCCAGCAGCAAACGCGGAGAGCAGTACTTC	CASSKRGEQYF
NA	TRBJ2-4	NA	TRBV19	TGTGCCAGTAGTATTTCAGACGGTGGAATAAGACTAGCCAAAAACATTCAGTACTTC	CASSISDGGIRLAKNIQYF
few	TRBJ1-5	TRBD1	TRBV7-2	TGTGCCAGCAGCTCAGGGGGCTGGCAGCCCCAGCATTTT	CASSSGGWQPQHF
once	TRBJ2-7	TRBD1	TRBV7-3	TGTGCCAGCAGCGTTAGGGGACAGGGTCCTTACGAGCAGTACTTC	CASSVRGQGPYEQYF
NA	TRBJ2-1	NA	TRBV7-3	TGTGCCAGCAGCTTAACCGGGGGTAGCTCATACAATGAGCAGTTCTTC	CASSLTGGSSYNEQFF
NA	TRBJ1-1	TRBD1	TRBV12-3/TRBV12-4	TGTGCCAGCAGTCCAGGGGGCTTCACTGAAGCTTTCTTT	CASSPGGFTEAFF
NA	TRBJ1-1	NA	TRBV5-4	TGTGCCAGCAGCTTAAACCAGGGGAGTACTGAAGCTTTCTTT	CASSLNQGSTEAFF
NA	TRBJ2-1	TRBD2	TRBV4-1	TGCGCCAGCAGCCAAGACGGACTAGCGGGGGACAATGAGCAGTTCTTC	CASSQDGLAGDNEQFF
NA	TRBJ1-4	TRBD1	TRBV29-1	TGCAGCGCTACGGGACAGGCGGCCGAAAAACTGTTTTTT	CSATGQAAEKLFF
few	TRBJ1-2	TRBD1	TRBV7-2	TGTGCCAGCAGCATGGGACAGGGAAGGGGCTATGGCTACACCTTC	CASSMGQGRGYGYTF
NA	TRBJ1-4	TRBD1	TRBV6-6	TGTGCCAGCAGTCCCGACAGGGTACTGTATGCAACTAATGAAAAACTGTTTTTT	CASSPDRVLYATNEKLFF
NA	TRBJ1-1	NA	TRBV27	TGTGCCAGCAGTTTCTACAGGGAGAACACTGAAGCTTTCTTT	CASSFYRENTEAFF
NA	TRBJ1-3	TRBD1	TRBV11-2	TGTGCCAGCAGCTTAGTAGGGACAGCTGGAAACACCATATATTTT	CASSLVGTAGNTIYF
NA	TRBJ2-5	NA	TRBV24-1	TGTGCCACCAGTGACCGACGTGACCCCTCAGCGACAGAGACCCAGTACTTC	CATSDRRDPSATETQYF
NA	TRBJ2-5	NA	TRBV18	TGTGCCAGCTCACCACCCCTGTGGACAGAACAAGAGACCCAGTACTTC	CASSPPLWTEQETQYF
NA	TRBJ2-2	NA	TRBV10-2	TGCGCCAGCAGTGAGCAGGGGGGCTCCGGGGAGCTGTTTTTT	CASSEQGGSGELFF
NA	TRBJ2-1	NA	TRBV20-1	TGCAGTGCTAGAGACCCGGACTATTTGTTCTTC	CSARDPDYLFF
NA	TRBJ1-1	NA	TRBV7-9	TGTGCCAGCAGCTTAGGCCCGGTTTCGGGGATCGAAGCTTTCTTT	CASSLGPVSGIEAFF
NA	TRBJ2-7	NA	TRBV6-2/TRBV6-3	TGTGCCAGCAGTCCCCACCAGGTTGGTGGTTACGAGCAGTACTTC	CASSPHQVGGYEQYF
once	TRBJ2-2	NA	TRBV11-1	TGTGCCAGCAGCTTAAGGGGTCGGGCTGGCGGGGAGCTGTTTTTT	CASSLRGRAGGELFF
NA	TRBJ1-2	TRBD1	TRBV5-1	TGCGCCAGCAGCTTGGTAGGACAGGATTATGGCTACACCTTC	CASSLVGQDYGYTF
once	TRBJ2-1	NA	TRBV21-1	TGTGCCAGCAGCCCCCCCTCTGACATTGCCTACAATGAGCAGTTCTTC	CASSPPSDIAYNEQFF
NA	TRBJ1-4	TRBD1	TRBV3-1/TRBV3-2	TGTGCCAGCAGCCAAGGACAGGGACTCGAAAAACTGTTTTTT	CASSQGQGLEKLFF
NA	TRBJ2-3	TRBD2	TRBV29-1	TGCAGCGTGGCACTAGCGGGGGGGCCGGGAGATACGCAGTATTTT	CSVALAGGPGDTQYF
NA	TRBJ2-1	TRBD2	TRBV7-2	TGTGCCAGCAGCTCGCGAGCGGGGGCCCGCCAGGAGCAGTTCTTC	CASSSRAGARQEQFF
NA	TRBJ2-1	TRBD2	TRBV5-4	TGTGCCAGCACCATTACTAGCGGGGGGGCCGGCGAGCAGTTCTTC	CASTITSGGAGEQFF